One T cell receptor beta chain is described in this entry. Its antigen has not been determined. Per-nucleotide qualities are absent, and no much larger clonotype sits a single base away. Collaborating institutions collected whole blood in K2EDTA tubes following their own protocols. For TCRbeta analysis, collaborator samples were shipped as frozen whole blood, as isolated PBMCs, or as DNA extracted from either sample type. Based on the germline V gene, the CDR1 and CDR2 sequences are SGHAT and FQNNGV. The CDR3 holds 15 amino acids from the cysteine to the phenylalanine. Just CDR3 DNA is preserved here, 45 bases in frame from base 1. Trimmed from V: 0 bases; trimmed from J: 6 bases; junction bases lacking a gene match: 7. The data are from a study of blood T cell repertoires in COVID-19 (dated by TCRdb to about 2020). In terms of the full investigation: Collaborator samples came from the United States, Italy and Spain and covered acute and convalescent phases of COVID-19. Nearly every sample came with metadata listing a de-identified subject ID, COVID-19 status, age in years and sex. Where available, HLA class I and class II types were taken from metadata supplied by the sample provider and were not determined by assay-based typing. The samples were drawn from the first 160 participants of the ongoing ImmuneRACE study and from some 1,300 subjects provided by 6 global collaborators. Deeply sampled blood TCRbeta repertoires from subjects exposed to, actively infected with, or recovered from COVID-19 were included in the dataset. The prospective study material was composed of cDNA or gDNA derived from T cells, B-cell-depleted T cells, or PBMCs. A freely available public database, intended as a resource for researchers studying the immune response to SARS-CoV-2, is where the repertoires were released.

Summary of the overall study and its limitations: Clinical and demographic metadata were provided uncurated, with the amount varying by source and participant.

TCRbeta CDR3 regions were amplified from genomic DNA using the immunoSEQ Assay, a bias-controlled multiplex PCR. The original pipeline was this. Nucleated cell counts per sample were estimated from amplification of reference gene primers within the assay. To quantify the absolute abundance of each unique TCRbeta CDR3 rearrangement, sequence reads were collapsed and filtered. For each sample, productive Simpson clonality was calculated by taking the square root of Simpson's diversity index across productive rearrangements. Entries here come from immuneACCESS through TCRdb and include only in-frame sequences with V and J called. Some clones fail to appear in such tables; in the studies checked, an unresolved V gene covers under half of the shortfall, and the cause of the remainder is unknown. That table supplies the V and J calls and clone size; D and trimming were determined from the DNA. The sample includes 250,000 to 300,000 clones, with around 81% observed a single time. The ten largest clones capture 2.5% to 3% of the sample.

Sequenced input: peripheral blood. The origin of this receptor is a woman aged 60-70 years with active or convalescent COVID-19. This receptor chain uses TRBV11-2 and TRBJ1-2, with TRBD1 identical over 7 junction bases. The DNA is as follows: TGTGCCAGCAGCTTAGATCAGGGGGTGGGGAATGGCTACACCTTC. This encodes CASSLDQGVGNGYTF.